What follows are 15 T cell receptor beta chains derived from one specimen sequenced in a study of molecular identifiers for immune sequencing clone quantification. TCRdb recomputed calls from the PCR reads with MiXCR, one row per CDR3 protein. The sample holds roughly 320,000 distinct CDR3 sequences, 20% to 25% seen once. The sample taken for sequencing was naive CD8+ T cells from blood, with Jurkat cell RNA spiked in. Subset of the sample: FACS-sorted CD8+CD4-CCR7+CD45RA+ naive T cells. The receptors stem from a human donor in good health. Some libraries in this study had Jurkat cell RNA spiked in.

This clonotype was observed at least ten times. The V and J genes are TRBV7-9 and TRBJ2-7, with no clear D. Looked up from germline, CDR1 is SEHNR and CDR2 is FQNEAQ (reference sequence). This CDR3 contains 12 residues. V was trimmed by 5 bases and J by 5 bases, leaving 10 bases between them. This CDR3 reads CASSRDRDEQYF. The CDR3 DNA reads TGTGCCAGCAGCCGCGACCGGGACGAGCAGTACTTC.

The sample holds many counts of this clonotype. The chain combines TRBV19 with TRBJ2-3, with 7 bases that match TRBD1. Germline-derived CDR1 and CDR2 are LNHDA and SQIVND (reference sequence). Unmatched junction bases numbered 7, after V lost 1 base and J lost 6 bases. CDR3 length: 15 amino acids. CDR3 sequence: CASSIGGTAHDTQYF. Written as DNA, the CDR3 is TGTGCCAGTAGTATAGGAGGGACAGCACACGATACGCAGTATTTT.

This clonotype has a single count. A single base separates this from a much larger clone, so it may be a read error. V usage is TRBV2 and J usage is TRBJ2-7; D is unresolved. This CDR3 is 13 amino acids long. Trimming stripped 4 bases from V and 7 bases from J, with 14 bases between. Germline V gene lookup returns CDR1 SNHLY and CDR2 FYNNEI. CDR3 protein: CASSAGFTAEQYF. As DNA, the CDR3 is TGTGCCAGCAGTGCTGGGTTTACGGCGGAGCAGTACTTC.

This clonotype was observed a handful of times. The V gene is TRBV20-1, the J gene TRBJ2-6; D gene ambiguous. The CDR3 spans 14 residues. Trimming removed 0 bases from V and 5 bases from J, with 8 bases in between. Germline V CDR1 and CDR2: DFQATT, SNEGSKA (reference sequence). In DNA, the CDR3 is TGCAGTGCTAGAGATGGGTCGCGGGCCAACGTCCTGACTTTC. It is translated as CSARDGSRANVLTF.

Of note for this clonotype: A read error is possible here, since a much larger clone lies one base away. The CDR3 region is CASSQDPVSYNEQLF. The CDR3 nucleotides read TGCGCCAGCAGCCAAGACCCGGTTTCCTACAATGAGCAGCTCTTC. This chain uses TRBV4-3 with TRBJ2-1, with D unresolved. Germline-derived CDR1 and CDR2 are LGHNA and YSLEER. The CDR3 sequence is 15 residues long.

This sequence joins TRBV30 and TRBJ2-3; D gene ambiguous. Looked up from germline, CDR1 is GTSNPN and CDR2 is SVGIG (reference sequence). V lost 3 bases to trimming and J lost 2 bases, with 12 bases between them. The CDR3 loop spans 14 amino acids. The CDR3 sequence is CAWSLSGPTDTQYF. CDR3 in DNA: TGTGCCTGGAGCTTGTCGGGCCCCACAGATACGCAGTATTTT.

This clonotype was counted ten times or more. The chain is built from TRBV7-9 and TRBJ1-1, with 8 bases that match TRBD1. Germline trimming cut 6 bases from V and 3 bases from J; bases unmatched to any gene: 6. In germline, CDR1 is SEHNR, CDR2 FQNEAQ (reference sequence). This CDR3 comprises 14 residues. The CDR3 loop is CASSSTGADTEAFF. The CDR3 DNA is TGTGCCAGCAGTTCGACAGGGGCCGACACTGAAGCTTTCTTT.

This clonotype was counted only a few times. The gene calls are TRBV27 and TRBJ2-7, with D perhaps being TRBD1 or TRBD2 (6 bases each). Between the trimmed V and J ends, which lost 1 base and 6 bases, there was a span of 13 bases. The CDR3 consists of 14 residues. The germline V gene encodes CDR1 MNHEY and CDR2 SMNVEV (reference sequence). The CDR3: CASSLWAGGTEQYF. In DNA, the CDR3 is TGTGCCAGCAGTTTATGGGCCGGGGGCACCGAGCAGTACTTC.

The sample holds many counts of this clonotype. The genes are TRBV6-5 and TRBJ1-1; the D is unclear. This CDR3 spans 14 amino acids. V lost 3 bases and J 3 bases, leaving 11 bases between the germline ends. Germline values: CDR1 MNHEY, CDR2 SVGAGI. The CDR3 nucleotides are TGTGCCAGCAGTTATACGTTTTCGGACACTGAAGCTTTCTTT. Translating it yields CASSYTFSDTEAFF.

This clonotype occurred once. Given a much more abundant clone one base away, this may be a read error. The V and J genes are TRBV6-2 or TRBV6-3 and TRBJ2-1, with D perhaps given as TRBD1 or TRBD2 (5 bases each). Trimming took off 8 bases at V and 3 bases at J, with 17 bases between the two ends. CDR1 and CDR2 from the germline V gene are MNHEY and SVGEGT. This CDR3 is 15 amino acids long. CDR3 sequence (DNA): TGTGCCAGCGGCACGGTTGAGGGGAGCTACAATGAGCAGTTCTTC. This translates into CASGTVEGSYNEQFF.

This rearrangement joins TRBV5-3 to TRBJ1-1; the D is unclear. TRBV5-3 is an ORF, and what it does is uncertain. The length of the CDR3 is 14 residues. The V end was cut by 8 bases, the J end by 1 base, with 15 bases between. CDR3 loop: CASRLQAWNTEAFF. CDR3 DNA sequence: TGTGCCAGCAGACTTCAGGCCTGGAACACTGAAGCTTTCTTT.

This clonotype was seen many times. The V call is TRBV6-6, the J call TRBJ2-5, with TRBD1 matching 8 bases. The trim removed 6 bases at V and 0 bases at J, leaving 6 bases unmatched. Germline V gives CDR1 MNHNY, CDR2 SVGAGI (reference sequence). The CDR3 has 15 residues. The CDR3 nucleotides are TGTGCCAGCAGGCGGGACAGGCACGACCAAGAGACCCAGTACTTC. Amino acids: CASRRDRHDQETQYF.

The table lists this clonotype with many counts. This chain connects TRBV6-2 or TRBV6-3 to TRBJ1-5; no definite D call. Per the germline V gene, CDR1 is MNHEY and CDR2 is SVGEGT. Trimming took 4 bases from V and 2 from J, leaving 15 bases between them. This CDR3 has 16 amino acids. The CDR3 region is CASSSDRSRGNQPQHF. The CDR3 DNA reads TGTGCCAGCAGTTCGGACCGTTCGAGGGGCAATCAGCCCCAGCATTTT.

This clonotype has just a few counts. The chain has TRBV11-2 and TRBJ2-2; D not certain. Trimming took off 1 base at V and 0 bases at J, with 12 bases between the two ends. This CDR3 has 17 amino acids. The germline V gene encodes CDR1 SGHAT and CDR2 FQNNGV. The CDR3 is CASSLGVVQTNTGELFF. The CDR3 region has the DNA TGTGCCAGCAGCTTAGGAGTGGTACAGACGAACACCGGGGAGCTGTTTTTT. Full variable domain (outside the CDR3, taken from reference TRBV11-2 and TRBJ2-2): EAGVAQSPRYKIIEKRQSVAFWCNPISGHATLYWYQQILGQGPKLLIQFQNNGVVDDSQLPKDRFSAERLKGVDSTLKIQPAKLEDSAVYLCASSLGVVQTNTGELFFGEGSRLTVL.

This chain uses TRBV4-3 with TRBJ2-6; 11 bases are a match to TRBD1. J gave up 2 bases and V 3 bases, and 6 bases lay outside the gene matches. In germline, CDR1 is LGHNA, CDR2 YSLEER. The CDR3 covers 18 residues. The CDR3: CASSHGQGAVAGANVLTF. CDR3 in DNA: TGCGCCAGCAGCCACGGACAGGGGGCTGTCGCTGGGGCCAACGTCCTGACTTTC.